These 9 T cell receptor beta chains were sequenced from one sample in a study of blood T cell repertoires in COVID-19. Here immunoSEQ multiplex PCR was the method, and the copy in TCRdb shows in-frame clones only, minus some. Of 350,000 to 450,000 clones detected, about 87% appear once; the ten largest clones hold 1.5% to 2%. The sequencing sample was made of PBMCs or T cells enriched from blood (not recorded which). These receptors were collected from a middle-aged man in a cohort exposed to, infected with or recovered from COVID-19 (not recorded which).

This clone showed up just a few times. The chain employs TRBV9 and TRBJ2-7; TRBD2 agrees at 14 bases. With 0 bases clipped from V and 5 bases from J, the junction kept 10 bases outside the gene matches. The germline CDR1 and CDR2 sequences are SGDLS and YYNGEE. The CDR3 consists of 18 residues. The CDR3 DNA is TGTGCCAGCAGCGTAGCTACGGGGACTAGCGGGAGCCAAAACGAGCAGTACTTC. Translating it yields CASSVATGTSGSQNEQYF.

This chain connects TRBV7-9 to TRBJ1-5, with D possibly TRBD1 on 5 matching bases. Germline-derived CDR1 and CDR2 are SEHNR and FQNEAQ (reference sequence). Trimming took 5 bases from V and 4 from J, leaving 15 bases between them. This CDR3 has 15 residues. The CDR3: CASSRDGGRNQPQHF. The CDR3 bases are TGTGCCAGCAGCCGGGACGGCGGGAGGAATCAGCCCCAGCATTTT.

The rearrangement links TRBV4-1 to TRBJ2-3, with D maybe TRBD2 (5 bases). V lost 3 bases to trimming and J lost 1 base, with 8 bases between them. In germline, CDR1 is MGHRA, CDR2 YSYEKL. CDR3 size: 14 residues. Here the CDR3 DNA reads TGCGCCAGCAGCCACCCCGGGGGCACAGATACGCAGTATTTT. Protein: CASSHPGGTDTQYF.

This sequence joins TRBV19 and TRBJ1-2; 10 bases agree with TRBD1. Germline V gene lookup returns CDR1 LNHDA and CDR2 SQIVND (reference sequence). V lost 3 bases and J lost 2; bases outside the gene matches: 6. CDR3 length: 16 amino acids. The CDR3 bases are TGTGCCAGTAGTATTGCCGGGACAGGGGTCAACTATGGCTACACCTTC. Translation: CASSIAGTGVNYGYTF.

The CDR3 bases are TGTGCCATAGCCGGGACAGGAAACTACGAGCAGTACTTC. Translation: CAIAGTGNYEQYF. The chain recombines TRBV10-3 with TRBJ2-7; 8 bases align to TRBD1. Germline CDR1 is ENHRY and CDR2 is SYGVKD. Trimming cost V 9 bases and J 3 bases; bases outside gene matches: 7. The CDR3 is 13 amino acids.

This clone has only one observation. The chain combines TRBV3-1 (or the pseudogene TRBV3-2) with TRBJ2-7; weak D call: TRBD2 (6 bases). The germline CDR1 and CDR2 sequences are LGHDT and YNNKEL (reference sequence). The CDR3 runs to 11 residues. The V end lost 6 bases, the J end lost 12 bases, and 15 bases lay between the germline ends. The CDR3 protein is CASRGLGGVYF. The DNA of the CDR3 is TGTGCCAGCAGGGGGTTGGGGGGAGTGTACTTC.

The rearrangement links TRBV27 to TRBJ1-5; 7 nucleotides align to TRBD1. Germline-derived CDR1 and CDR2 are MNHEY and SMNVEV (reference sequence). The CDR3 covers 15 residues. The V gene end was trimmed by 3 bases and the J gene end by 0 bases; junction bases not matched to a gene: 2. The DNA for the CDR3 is TGTGCCAGCAGTTTCTCAGGGGGTAGCAATCAGCCCCAGCATTTT. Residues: CASSFSGGSNQPQHF.

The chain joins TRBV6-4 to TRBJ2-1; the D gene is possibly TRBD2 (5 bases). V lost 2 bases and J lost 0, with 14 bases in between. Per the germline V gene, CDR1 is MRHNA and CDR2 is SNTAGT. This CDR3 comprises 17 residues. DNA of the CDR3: TGTGCCAGCAGTGACCCCCCAGCGGAGAGCTCCTACAATGAGCAGTTCTTC. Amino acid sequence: CASSDPPAESSYNEQFF.

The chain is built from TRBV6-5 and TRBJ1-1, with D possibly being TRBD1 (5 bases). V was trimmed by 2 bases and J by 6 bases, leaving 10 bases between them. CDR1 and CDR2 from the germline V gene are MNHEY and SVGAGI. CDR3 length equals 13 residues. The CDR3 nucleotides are TGTGCCAGCAGTTACAGACAGATGGCTGAAGCTTTCTTT. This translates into CASSYRQMAEAFF.